This T cell receptor beta chain was documented in a study of metastatic and nonmetastatic thyroid tumors. Across the whole study: Repertoires from blood and tumor or nodule tissue of malignant and benign thyroid patients were compared.

Germline V lookup: CDR1 SGHTA, CDR2 FQGNSA. The CDR3 runs to 20 residues. Not a single patient had been given any form of treatment at any point before undergoing thyroid surgery. Authors' data handling: The study took CDR3 differences across clinicopathological groups and made a distant-metastasis classifier for papillary thyroid cancer from them. TCRdb re-called the PCR reads with MiXCR. TCRdb, not the authors, supplied the V and J calls. The data show tens of thousands of clones, less than 30% seen once. Findings and caveats of the study: Within blood and tumor, benign nodules reportedly had significantly lower TCR beta diversity than malignant thyroid tumors did.

On this clone itself: The antigen is not known. This may come from a read error, since a much larger clone is one base off. Other DNA sequences in the sample encode the same CDR3.

Sequencing was done on a sample of blood. The chain joins TRBV7-2 to TRBJ2-6; TRBD2 matches at 11 bases. This clonotype originated in a male donor with papillary thyroid cancer or a benign thyroid nodule (not recorded which). Some clones in this sample may be carry-over from other donors' samples. This CDR3 reads CASSLSAGTSGWSGANVLTF. CDR3 nucleotide sequence: TGTGCCAGTAGCTTATCGGCTGGGACTAGCGGATGGTCTGGGGCCAACGTCCTGACTTTC.